A single sample gave rise to the 31 T cell receptor beta chains below, sequenced in a study of control samples from healthy donors and cancer patients. The table came from immunoSEQ multiplex PCR; TCRdb's copy has only in-frame clones and leaves some out. Of tens of thousands of clones in the sample, about 88% are singletons; the top ten hold around 5.4%. Sequencing was performed on blood. These receptors were collected from a woman in her fifties or sixties in good health.

This clone was seen a handful of times. This chain links TRBV30 with TRBJ2-2; 7 nucleotides line up with TRBD2. From germline, CDR1 is GTSNPN and CDR2 SVGIG (reference sequence). V dropped 1 base and J dropped 4; count of bases not matched to a gene: 6. The CDR3 runs 15 residues. This chain's CDR3 is CAWSGPGGSTGELFF. CDR3 in DNA: TGTGCCTGGAGTGGGCCCGGGGGGAGCACCGGGGAGCTGTTTTTT.

The V and J genes are TRBV12-3 or TRBV12-4 and TRBJ1-1; D is ambiguous. The V end was cut by 1 base, the J end by 0 bases, with 3 bases between. This CDR3 spans 13 amino acids. CDR3 nucleotides: TGTGCCAGCAGTTTAGGGATGAACACTGAAGCTTTCTTT. Translating gives CASSLGMNTEAFF.

The genes are TRBV5-1 and TRBJ1-1; 7 bases map to TRBD1. This CDR3 has 17 amino acids. The V and J ends lost 3 bases and 0 bases, in that order; junction bases with no gene match: 11. Germline V gene lookup returns CDR1 SGHRS and CDR2 YFSETQ. For the CDR3, the DNA is TGCGCCAGCAGCTCTCCGACAGGGCGAAGGGTGAACACTGAAGCTTTCTTT. Protein sequence: CASSSPTGRRVNTEAFF.

The CDR3 region is CASSLGLREEAFF. CDR3 bases: TGTGCCAGCAGTTTAGGGCTCAGGGAGGAGGCTTTCTTT. The chain carries TRBV12-3 or TRBV12-4 and TRBJ1-1; TRBD1 is a possible D gene (5 bases). This CDR3 is 13 amino acids long. V dropped 1 base and J dropped 11 bases, with 14 bases sitting between them.

The chain combines TRBV10-3 with TRBJ2-5, with D tentatively TRBD2 (6 bases). CDR3 size: 15 residues. CDR1 and CDR2 (germline): ENHRY, SYGVKD. The V end lost 0 bases, the J end lost 2 bases, and 10 bases lay between the germline ends. The CDR3: CAISESGTFQETQYF. The DNA of the CDR3 is TGTGCCATCAGTGAGTCAGGGACTTTTCAAGAGACCCAGTACTTC.

The CDR3, as DNA: TGTGCCAGCTCACCACCCCCCCCGTCGGTAGCTTTCTTT. Protein product: CASSPPPPSVAFF. The chain links TRBV18 to TRBJ1-1; no definite D call. V gave up 0 bases and J gave up 10 bases, with 12 bases separating them. Germline V CDR1 and CDR2: KGHSH, LQKENI. This CDR3 is 13 amino acids long. Using reference TRBV18 and TRBJ1-1 for the parts outside the CDR3, the full variable domain is NAGVMQNPRHLVRRRGQEARLRCSPMKGHSHVYWYRQLPEEGLKFMVYLQKENIIDESGMPKERFSAEFPKEGPSILRIQQVVRGDSAAYFCASSPPPPSVAFFGQGTRLTVV.

The V call is TRBV5-1, the J call TRBJ2-7; 9 bases match TRBD1. Germline CDR1 reads SGHRS; CDR2 reads YFSETQ. The CDR3 has 12 residues. J was trimmed by 5 bases and V by 7 bases; bases with no gene match: 4. CDR3 protein: CASGGQGNEQYF. CDR3 DNA sequence: TGCGCCAGCGGAGGACAGGGGAACGAGCAGTACTTC.

The V call is TRBV6-1, the J call TRBJ2-3, with 8 bases lining up with TRBD1. Germline CDR1 MNHNS, CDR2 SASEGT. The CDR3 consists of 15 residues. Trimming took 2 bases from V and 1 from J; bases not matched to a gene: 2. CDR3 amino acids: CASSEMTGGTDTQYF. The CDR3 bases are TGTGCCAGCAGTGAAATGACAGGGGGCACAGATACGCAGTATTTT.

The gene calls are TRBV12-3 or TRBV12-4 and TRBJ2-1; D uncertain. The CDR3 length is 13 residues. Between the trimmed V and J ends, which lost 7 bases and 4 bases, there was a span of 11 bases. The CDR3 coding sequence is TGTGCCAGCACCCTAGACGGATACAATGAGCAGTTCTTC. The encoded protein is CASTLDGYNEQFF.

This chain uses TRBV5-5 with TRBJ2-2; 7 nucleotides match TRBD1. J lost 4 bases, V lost 0 bases, and 6 bases had no gene match. The V gene's germline CDR1 is SGHKS and CDR2 YYEKEE (reference sequence). The CDR3 covers 16 residues. In DNA, the CDR3 is TGTGCCAGCAGCTTGGGGGTAGCAGGGGGCACCGGGGAGCTGTTTTTT. This translates into CASSLGVAGGTGELFF.

The chain has TRBV11-3 and TRBJ2-3; the D call may be TRBD1 or TRBD2 (5 bases each). The CDR3 length is 13 residues. Germline CDR1 and CDR2: SGHNT and YENEEA. V was trimmed by 5 bases and J by 0 bases, leaving 6 bases between them. CDR3 DNA sequence: TGTGCCAGCAGCCGGGACAGCACAGATACGCAGTATTTT. Translated, it gives CASSRDSTDTQYF. The full variable domain, with the rest looked up from reference TRBV11-3 and TRBJ2-3, is EAGVVQSPRYKIIEKKQPVAFWCNPISGHNTLYWYLQNLGQGPELLIRYENEEAVDDSQLPKDRFSAERLKGVDSTLKIQPAELGDSAVYLCASSRDSTDTQYFGPGTRLTVL.

The CDR3 reads CSVAGTMNTEAFF. CDR3 sequence (DNA): TGCAGCGTGGCCGGGACAATGAACACTGAAGCTTTCTTT. This sequence joins TRBV29-1 and TRBJ1-1; TRBD1 is a possible D gene (6 bases). Germline lookup yields CDR1 SQVTM and CDR2 ANQGSEA. V lost 6 bases and J lost 0, with 11 bases in between. The CDR3 totals 13 residues. Using reference TRBV29-1 and TRBJ1-1 for the parts outside the CDR3, the full variable domain is SAVISQKPSRDICQRGTSLTIQCQVDSQVTMMFWYRQQPGQSLTLIATANQGSEATYESGFVIDKFPISRPNLTFSTLTVSNMSPEDSSIYLCSVAGTMNTEAFFGQGTRLTVV.

This chain connects TRBV30 to TRBJ1-2; 7 nucleotides match TRBD1. The CDR3 sequence is 13 residues long. Per germline, CDR1 GTSNPN and CDR2 SVGIG (reference sequence). The junction had 7 bases not matched to a gene; V was cut back by 2 bases and J by 7 bases. The CDR3 bases are TGTGCCTGGAGTCCACAGGGGACTGGTGGCTACACCTTC. It encodes CAWSPQGTGGYTF.

The chain carries TRBV5-1 and TRBJ2-2; no firm D call. The CDR3 totals 14 residues. Per germline, CDR1 SGHRS and CDR2 YFSETQ. V lost 0 bases and J 7 bases, leaving 10 bases between the germline ends. The chain's CDR3 is CASSLAAGLGELFF. The CDR3 bases are TGCGCCAGCAGCTTGGCCGCAGGCCTCGGGGAGCTGTTTTTT.

This rearrangement joins TRBV20-1 to TRBJ1-1; D remains ambiguous. CDR3 length: 11 amino acids. V lost 3 bases and J lost 11, with 13 bases in between. In germline, CDR1 is DFQATT, CDR2 SNEGSKA (reference sequence). CDR3 coding DNA: TGCAGTGCTAGTAGGCGGGGTTCGGCTTTCTTT. Translating gives CSASRRGSAFF.

The chain employs TRBV5-8 and TRBJ1-5; 11 nucleotides line up with TRBD1. Losses at the gene ends were 3 bases for V and 10 bases for J; bases not matched to a gene: 6. This CDR3 comprises 14 residues. The V gene's germline CDR1 is SGHTS and CDR2 YDEGEE. This CDR3 reads CASSWGQGDGPQHF. CDR3 DNA sequence: TGTGCCAGCAGCTGGGGACAGGGGGACGGTCCCCAGCATTTT.

For the CDR3, the DNA is TGCAGCGTTACGGAGACAGGGGGATTCAACACTGAAGCTTTCTTT. Translation: CSVTETGGFNTEAFF. The chain recombines TRBV29-1 with TRBJ1-1; 9 bases are shared with TRBD1. Trimming cost V 5 bases and J 2 bases; bases outside gene matches: 9. This CDR3 comprises 15 residues. Germline V gene lookup returns CDR1 SQVTM and CDR2 ANQGSEA.

The chain employs TRBV6-5 and TRBJ1-2, with unresolved D. The germline V and J ends were trimmed by 2 bases and 3 bases, with 13 bases remaining between them. The CDR3 is made up of 15 amino acids. Germline V gene data show CDR1 as MNHEY and CDR2 as SVGAGI. DNA of the CDR3: TGTGCCAGCAGTTACAGTTCAGCCCACCACTATGGCTACACCTTC. Translating gives CASSYSSAHHYGYTF.

The CDR3 DNA reads as TGTGCCAGCGTGCCTAGAGATACTAGCACAGATACGCAGTATTTT. Its protein product is CASVPRDTSTDTQYF. The V call is TRBV7-9, the J call TRBJ2-3; no reliable D call. CDR1 and CDR2 from the germline V gene are SEHNR and FQNEAQ (reference sequence). V gave up 8 bases and J gave up 0 bases, with 15 bases separating them. CDR3 length: 15 residues.

This sequence joins TRBV11-2 and TRBJ1-2; D call uncertain. Trimming cost V 5 bases and J 6 bases, with 13 bases left between them. Germline V gene lookup returns CDR1 SGHAT and CDR2 FQNNGV. This CDR3 has 13 amino acids. The CDR3 sequence is CASSHLGDDGYTF. CDR3 coding DNA: TGTGCCAGCAGCCATCTAGGAGATGATGGCTACACCTTC.

This clone occurred a few times. The CDR3 loop is CAWKVGLNTEAFF. The CDR3 DNA follows: TGTGCCTGGAAGGTAGGGCTGAACACTGAAGCTTTCTTT. The genes are TRBV30 and TRBJ1-1; D is unresolved. The V gene lost 4 bases and the J gene lost 0 bases, with 9 bases spanning the gap. The CDR3 has 13 residues. Germline loops: CDR1 GTSNPN, CDR2 SVGIG (reference sequence).

The chain joins TRBV30 to TRBJ1-4; 8 bases line up with TRBD1. In germline, CDR1 is GTSNPN, CDR2 SVGIG (reference sequence). With V trimmed by 0 bases and J by 5 bases, 8 bases remained unmatched. The CDR3 consists of 16 residues. CDR3 sequence: CAWSVKVAGGNEKLFF. In DNA form, the CDR3 reads TGTGCCTGGAGTGTGAAAGTGGCAGGGGGCAATGAAAAACTGTTTTTT.

The chain couples TRBV6-1 to TRBJ1-2; 9 nucleotides line up with TRBD1. The V gene end was trimmed by 2 bases and the J gene end by 0 bases; junction bases not matched to a gene: 13. The germline CDR1 and CDR2 sequences are MNHNS and SASEGT. This CDR3 is 19 amino acids long. For the CDR3, the DNA is TGTGCCAGCAGTGAAAAAGGGACAGGGTTTATTCCAGCTAACTATGGCTACACCTTC. It encodes CASSEKGTGFIPANYGYTF.

The CDR3 sequence: CASSLMNEKLFF. The CDR3, as DNA: TGTGCCAGCAGTCTTATGAATGAAAAACTGTTTTTT. The chain combines TRBV2 with TRBJ1-4, with D hard to call. Trimming stripped 5 bases from V and 5 bases from J, with 6 bases between. This CDR3 region has 12 residues. From germline, CDR1 is SNHLY and CDR2 FYNNEI.

J is TRBJ1-5 and V is TRBV2, with a possible D match to TRBD1 (6 bases). V lost 6 bases and J 3 bases, leaving 15 bases between the germline ends. The germline V gene encodes CDR1 SNHLY and CDR2 FYNNEI. CDR3 length: 15 residues. The CDR3 loop reads CASRVGQQLNQPQHF. CDR3 sequence (DNA): TGTGCCAGCAGGGTCGGACAGCAACTCAATCAGCCCCAGCATTTT.

The gene calls are TRBV21-1 and TRBJ1-1. TRBV21-1 is a documented pseudogene. The CDR3 runs 15 residues. The chain's CDR3 is CASSKAPGWRTEAFF. DNA of the CDR3: TGTGCCAGCAGCAAAGCGCCAGGGTGGAGGACTGAAGCTTTCTTT.

This chain connects TRBV2 to TRBJ1-5, with TRBD1 matching 10 bases. V lost 6 bases to trimming and J lost 7 bases; unmatched junction nucleotides: 9. Looked up from germline, CDR1 is SNHLY and CDR2 is FYNNEI. The CDR3 runs 15 residues. The CDR3 region has the DNA TGTGCCAGCAGGGGCGAGACAGGGGGCGGACAGCCCCAGCATTTT. Translating gives CASRGETGGGQPQHF.

This chain connects TRBV5-6 to TRBJ1-6; a weak D match, TRBD1 (6 bases). Germline V lookup: CDR1 SGHDT, CDR2 YYEEEE. The V end was cut by 3 bases, the J end by 0 bases, with 16 bases between. CDR3 length: 18 amino acids. The CDR3 bases are TGTGCCAGCAGCTCTTACAGGGTTGGAAGCTCCTATAATTCACCCCTCCACTTT. Translation: CASSSYRVGSSYNSPLHF.

This clone appeared a few times. V and J are TRBV19 and TRBJ1-5; no firm D call. The CDR3 covers 13 residues. V dropped 11 bases and J dropped 0 bases, with 11 bases sitting between them. CDR1 is LNHDA, CDR2 SQIVND, per germline (reference sequence). CDR3 sequence reads: CASQRDSNQPQHF. DNA of the CDR3: TGTGCCTCCCAAAGGGATAGCAATCAGCCCCAGCATTTT.

The rearrangement joins TRBV2 to TRBJ2-1; 8 bases map to TRBD1. Germline assignment: CDR1 SNHLY and CDR2 FYNNEI. The V gene end was trimmed by 11 bases and the J gene end by 5 bases; junction bases not matched to a gene: 11. The CDR3 has 14 amino acids. As DNA, the CDR3 is TGTGCCTCCAGGGGGCAGGGGGCCGACAATGAGCAGTTCTTC. It yields the protein CASRGQGADNEQFF.

The chain links TRBV18 to TRBJ2-7; a weak D match, TRBD1 (7 bases). This CDR3 spans 14 amino acids. CDR1 is KGHSH and CDR2 is LQKENI in the germline V gene. Trimming cost V 3 bases and J 4 bases, with 13 bases left between them. CDR3 DNA: TGTGCCAGCTCACCCTCGACAGGGAGGTACGAGCAGTACTTC. Translated, it gives CASSPSTGRYEQYF. The entire variable domain, with the rest obtained from reference TRBV18 and TRBJ2-7, is as follows: NAGVMQNPRHLVRRRGQEARLRCSPMKGHSHVYWYRQLPEEGLKFMVYLQKENIIDESGMPKERFSAEFPKEGPSILRIQQVVRGDSAAYFCASSPSTGRYEQYFGPGTRLTVT.